Below are 12 T cell receptor beta chains sequenced from a single sample in a study of prognosis after radiotherapy for stage I lung cancer. Template was genomic DNA; TCR beta CDR3 amplified in two multiplex PCR rounds. Initially, in first-round PCR, primers specific to each TRBV and TRBJ gene were used. TCRdb reanalysed the multiplex PCR reads using MiXCR and keeps one entry per CDR3 protein. This table holds about 20,000 distinct CDR3 sequences, under 45% found once. The sequenced sample was PBMCs, obtained before or after stereotactic body radiation therapy (not recorded which). The receptor set was obtained from a donor at least 50 years old with non-small cell lung cancer.

This clonotype was seen at least ten times. This chain links TRBV5-1 with TRBJ2-1, with 10 bases aligning to TRBD1. Germline V gene data show CDR1 as SGHRS and CDR2 as YFSETQ. The CDR3 contains 14 residues. Trimming took 7 bases from V and 6 from J; bases not matched to a gene: 7. CDR3 sequence reads: CASRDRGPGNEQFF. The CDR3 nucleotides are TGCGCCAGCCGCGACAGGGGGCCGGGCAATGAGCAGTTCTTC.

This clonotype was recorded once. Only one base separates this from a far larger clonotype, so it likely reflects a read error. This chain links TRBV6-5 with TRBJ2-1; 7 nucleotides match TRBD2. This CDR3 comprises 13 residues. Germline CDR1 reads MNHEY; CDR2 reads SVGAGI. CDR3 in amino acids: CASQRDPYNEHFF. CDR3 DNA sequence: TGTGCCAGTCAGCGGGATCCCTACAATGAGCATTTCTTC.

This clonotype was detected a few times. The rearrangement joins TRBV24-1 to TRBJ2-3; D might be TRBD2 (5 bases). Trimming cost V 4 bases and J 5 bases, with 9 bases left between them. CDR1 is KGHDR and CDR2 is SFDVKD in the germline V gene. The CDR3 runs 13 residues. This chain's CDR3 is CATSERAIDTQYF. The CDR3 region has the DNA TGTGCCACCAGTGAGCGGGCTATAGATACGCAGTATTTT.

The chain joins TRBV19 to TRBJ1-3; unclear D gene. Trimming shortened V by 7 bases and J by 2 bases, and 9 bases separated the two germline ends. The CDR3 sequence is 13 residues long. Per the germline V gene, CDR1 is LNHDA and CDR2 is SQIVND (reference sequence). CDR3 coding DNA: TGTGCCAGTAACAGAGGAACTGGAAACACCATATATTTT. This translates into CASNRGTGNTIYF.

This clonotype was counted many times. This chain uses TRBV4-3 with TRBJ2-3; either TRBD1 or TRBD2 may fit D (5 bases each). The V and J ends lost 3 bases and 4 bases respectively, with 8 bases between them. CDR3 length: 13 residues. Germline loops: CDR1 LGHNA, CDR2 YSLEER. CDR3 DNA sequence: TGCGCCAGCAGCCACCGAGGGGCAGATACGCAGTATTTT. Encoded protein: CASSHRGADTQYF.

The table lists this clonotype with many counts. The chain carries TRBV19 and TRBJ1-5, with D hard to call. Trimming left V 8 bases short and J 7 bases short, with 18 bases between. The length of the CDR3 is 14 residues. Germline values: CDR1 LNHDA, CDR2 SQIVND (reference sequence). CDR3 loop: CASSVGIFGQPQHF. DNA of the CDR3: TGTGCCAGTTCAGTAGGAATCTTTGGGCAGCCCCAGCATTTT.

This clonotype was observed a handful of times. The rearrangement uses TRBV7-2 and TRBJ2-7; 9 bases agree with TRBD2. Trimming at V came to 5 bases and at J to 10 bases, leaving 18 bases not matched to a gene. Germline V gene data show CDR1 as SGHTA and CDR2 as FQGNSA. The CDR3 sequence is 16 residues long. The CDR3 spells CASSQQPRTSGWNQYF. In nucleotides, the CDR3 is TGTGCCAGCAGCCAACAACCACGCACTAGCGGGTGGAATCAGTACTTC.

Judged by abundance, this clonotype is medium-sized (0.01 to 0.1%). J is TRBJ1-2 and V is TRBV28; D not resolved. The CDR3 has 13 amino acids. V dropped 1 base and J dropped 8 bases, with 11 bases sitting between them. Germline loops: CDR1 MDHEN, CDR2 SYDVKM. The CDR3 DNA reads TGTGCCAGCAGTTTATCTGGGGTCGGCGGCTACACCTTC. It encodes CASSLSGVGGYTF.

This rearrangement joins TRBV12-5 to TRBJ2-7, with D uncertain. V was trimmed by 6 bases and J by 2 bases, leaving 14 bases between them. The CDR3 is made up of 14 amino acids. Germline values: CDR1 LGHNT, CDR2 FRNRAP. CDR3 protein: CASGPLRSPYEQYF. CDR3 DNA sequence: TGTGCTAGTGGACCGCTAAGATCTCCCTACGAGCAGTACTTC.

This rearrangement joins TRBV10-3 to TRBJ2-5; tentatively, D is TRBD1 or TRBD2 (6 bases each). With the DNA end fitting TRBJ2-1 better, the J assignment may be wrong. CDR1 and CDR2 from the germline V gene are ENHRY and SYGVKD. CDR3 length: 14 amino acids. In nucleotides, the CDR3 is TGTGCCATCAGTACTGGGGGGCGCCGCAATGAGCAGTTCTTC. Amino acids: CAISTGGRRNEQFF.

Regarding this clonotype: A junction end diverges from the germline sequence, so it may reflect a read error. This rearrangement joins TRBV7-9 to TRBJ2-7; D may be TRBD1 (6 bases). This CDR3 has 16 residues. In germline, CDR1 is SEHNR, CDR2 FQNEAQ (reference sequence). The CDR3 nucleotides are TGTGCCAGCAGCTTAGCGGGGGCTAATTCGGATTACGAGCAGCACTTC. Its protein product is CASSLAGANSDYEQHF.

This rearrangement joins TRBV7-6 to TRBJ2-7, with D tentatively TRBD2 (6 bases). The V gene lost 5 bases and the J gene lost 3 bases, with 14 bases spanning the gap. Germline CDR1 reads SGHVS; CDR2 reads FNYEAQ. This CDR3 is 14 amino acids long. This chain's CDR3 is CASSHNSGDYEQYF. The CDR3 DNA follows: TGTGCCAGCAGCCACAATAGCGGAGACTACGAGCAGTACTTC.